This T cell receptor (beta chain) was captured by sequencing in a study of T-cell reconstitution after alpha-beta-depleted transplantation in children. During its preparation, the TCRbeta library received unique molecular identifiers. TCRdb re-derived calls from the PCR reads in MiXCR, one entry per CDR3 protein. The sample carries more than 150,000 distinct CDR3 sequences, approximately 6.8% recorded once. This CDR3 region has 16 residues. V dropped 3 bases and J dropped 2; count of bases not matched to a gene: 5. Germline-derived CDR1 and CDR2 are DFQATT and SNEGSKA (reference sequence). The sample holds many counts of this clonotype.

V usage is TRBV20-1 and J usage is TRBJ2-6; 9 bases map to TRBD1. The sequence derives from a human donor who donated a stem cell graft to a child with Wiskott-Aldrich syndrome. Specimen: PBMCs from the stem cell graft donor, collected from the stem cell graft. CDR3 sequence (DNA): TGCAGTGCTAGCGACAGGGGGTCAGCTGGGGCCAACGTCCTGACTTTC. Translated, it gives CSASDRGSAGANVLTF.